There are a few counts of the clone carrying this TCR beta chain. Authors' data handling: Amplification from reference gene primers served as the basis for estimated nucleated cell counts. Repertoires were generated with immunoSEQ multiplex PCR, while TCRdb's copy carries only in-frame clones and drops some. V and J calls and clone size are copied from that table; D and trimming were computed from the DNA. The table records around 370,000 clones, around 90% of them present only once. The V gene lost 0 bases and the J gene lost 5 bases, with 11 bases spanning the gap. This CDR3 region has 15 residues. Germline V gene sequence: CDR1 SGDLS, CDR2 YYNGEE. These data are taken from a study of blood T cell repertoires in COVID-19. As for the study in general: Sample material is recorded as cDNA or gDNA derived from T cells, B-cell-depleted T cells, or PBMCs.

This rearrangement joins TRBV9 to TRBJ2-2; perhaps TRBD2 as D (5 bases). This receptor was identified in a man younger than 35 with active or convalescent COVID-19. Sample: peripheral blood. The CDR3 sequence: CASSVDGKRTGELFF. The CDR3 region has the DNA TGTGCCAGCAGCGTAGACGGGAAGAGGACCGGGGAGCTGTTTTTT.